The source of this T cell receptor (beta chain) is a study of T cell responses to AZD1222 COVID-19 vaccine. About the research overall: The study pooled second doses at about 4 or about 12 weeks. Findings and limits, study-wide: Repertoire sampling happened only post peak T cell response. Donors in the cohort were predominantly white British and more often female, and clonal diversity was possibly underestimated. Two AZD1222 administrations were followed by greater Spike-specific TCR breadth and depth.

CDR3 length: 16 residues. Germline CDR1 and CDR2: LNHDA and SQIVND (reference sequence). Trimming cost V 3 bases and J 3 bases; bases outside gene matches: 6. This table comes from immunoSEQ multiplex PCR, and its TCRdb copy is limited to in-frame clones, with some not included. The profile shows 95,000 to 150,000 clones, 80% to 90% of them singletons. As concerns this clone: Its target is unknown.

Material: peripheral blood, obtained on day 0 of AZD1222 vaccination. The chain joins TRBV19 to TRBJ2-2, with 8 bases fitting TRBD2. The TCR sequence derives from an adult in good health. The CDR3 here is CASSIRLAGYTGELFF. The CDR3 DNA reads TGTGCCAGTAGTATCCGCCTAGCGGGTTACACCGGGGAGCTGTTTTTT.